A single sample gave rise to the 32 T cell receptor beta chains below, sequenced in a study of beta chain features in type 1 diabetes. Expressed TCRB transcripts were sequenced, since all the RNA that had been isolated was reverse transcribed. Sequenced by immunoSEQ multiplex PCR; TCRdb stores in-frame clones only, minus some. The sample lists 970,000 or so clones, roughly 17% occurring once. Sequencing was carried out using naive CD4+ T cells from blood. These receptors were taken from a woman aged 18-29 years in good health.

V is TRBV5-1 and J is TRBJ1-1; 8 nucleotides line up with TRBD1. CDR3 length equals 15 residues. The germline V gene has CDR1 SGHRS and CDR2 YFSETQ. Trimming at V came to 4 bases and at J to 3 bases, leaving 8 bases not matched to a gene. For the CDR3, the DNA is TGCGCCAGCAGCCCGAGGACAGGGATAGACACTGAAGCTTTCTTT. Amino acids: CASSPRTGIDTEAFF.

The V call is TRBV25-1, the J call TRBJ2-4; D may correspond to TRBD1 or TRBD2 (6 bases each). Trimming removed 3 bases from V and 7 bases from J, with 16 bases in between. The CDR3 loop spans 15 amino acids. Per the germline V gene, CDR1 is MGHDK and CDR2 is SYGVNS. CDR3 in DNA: TGTGCCAGCAGTGAGATGGGGGGCCGTCGGAACATTCAGTACTTC. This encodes CASSEMGGRRNIQYF.

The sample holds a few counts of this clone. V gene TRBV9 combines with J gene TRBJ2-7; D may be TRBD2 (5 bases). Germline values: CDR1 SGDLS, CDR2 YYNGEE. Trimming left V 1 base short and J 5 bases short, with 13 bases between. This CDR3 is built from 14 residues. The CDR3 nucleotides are TGTGCCAGCAGCGTAAACCTGGCCGGGGACGAGCAGTACTTC. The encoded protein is CASSVNLAGDEQYF. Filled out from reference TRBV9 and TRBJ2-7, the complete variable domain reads DSGVTQTPKHLITATGQRVTLRCSPRSGDLSVYWYQQSLDQGLQFLIQYYNGEERAKGNILERFSAQQFPDLHSELNLSSLELGDSALYFCASSVNLAGDEQYFGPGTRLTVT.

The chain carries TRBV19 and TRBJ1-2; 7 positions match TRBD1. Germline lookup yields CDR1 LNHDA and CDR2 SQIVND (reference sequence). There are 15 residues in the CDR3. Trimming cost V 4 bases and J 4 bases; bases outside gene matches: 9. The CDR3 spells CASSTTGTVSYGYTF. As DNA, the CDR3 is TGTGCCAGTAGTACCACCGGGACAGTCAGCTATGGCTACACCTTC.

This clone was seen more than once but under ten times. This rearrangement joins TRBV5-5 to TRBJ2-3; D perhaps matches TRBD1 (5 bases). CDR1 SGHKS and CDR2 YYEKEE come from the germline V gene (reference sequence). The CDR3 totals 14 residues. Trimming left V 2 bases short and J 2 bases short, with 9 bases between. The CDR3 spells CASSLQVFTDTQYF. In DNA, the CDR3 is TGTGCCAGCAGCTTACAGGTCTTCACAGATACGCAGTATTTT.

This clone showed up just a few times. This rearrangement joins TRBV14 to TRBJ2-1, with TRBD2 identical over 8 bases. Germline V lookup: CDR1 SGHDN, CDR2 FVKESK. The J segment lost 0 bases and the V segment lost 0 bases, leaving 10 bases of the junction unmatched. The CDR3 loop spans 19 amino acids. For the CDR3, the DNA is TGTGCCAGCAGCCAAGATAACCCCGGGAGGGCCTTCTCCTACAATGAGCAGTTCTTC. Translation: CASSQDNPGRAFSYNEQFF.

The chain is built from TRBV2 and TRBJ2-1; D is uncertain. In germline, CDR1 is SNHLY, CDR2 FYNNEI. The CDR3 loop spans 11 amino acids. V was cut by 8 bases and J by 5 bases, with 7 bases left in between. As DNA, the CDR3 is TGTGCCAGCTTGCGAAACAATGAGCAGTTCTTC. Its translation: CASLRNNEQFF.

The CDR3 DNA reads as TGCGCCAGCAGCTACACTAGCGGGAGCTACAATGAGCAGTTCTTC. Amino acids: CASSYTSGSYNEQFF. The chain uses TRBV5-1 and TRBJ2-1, with TRBD2 matching over 11 bases. The CDR3 is made up of 15 amino acids. The V gene end was trimmed by 3 bases and the J gene end by 3 bases; junction bases not matched to a gene: 2. Germline V lookup: CDR1 SGHRS, CDR2 YFSETQ.

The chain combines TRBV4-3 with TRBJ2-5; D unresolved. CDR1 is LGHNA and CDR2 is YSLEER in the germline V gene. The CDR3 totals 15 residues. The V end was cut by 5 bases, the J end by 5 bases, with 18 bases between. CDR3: CASSTRIGVGETQYF. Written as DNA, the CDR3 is TGCGCCAGCAGCACGCGGATAGGAGTTGGGGAGACCCAGTACTTC.

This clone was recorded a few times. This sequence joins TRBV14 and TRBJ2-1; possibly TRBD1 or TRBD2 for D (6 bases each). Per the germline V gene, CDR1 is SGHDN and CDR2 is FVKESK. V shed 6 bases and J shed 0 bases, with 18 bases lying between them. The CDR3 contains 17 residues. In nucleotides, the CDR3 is TGTGCCAGCAGTCGGTTGGGCCCGGGGGCCTCCTACAATGAGCAGTTCTTC. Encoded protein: CASSRLGPGASYNEQFF.

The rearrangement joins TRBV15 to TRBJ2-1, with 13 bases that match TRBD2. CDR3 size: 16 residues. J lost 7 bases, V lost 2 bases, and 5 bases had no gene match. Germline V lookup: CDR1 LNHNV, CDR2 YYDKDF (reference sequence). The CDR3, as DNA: TGTGCCACCAGCAGATCTCGGACTAGCGGGAGTAATGAGCAGTTCTTC. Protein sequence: CATSRSRTSGSNEQFF.

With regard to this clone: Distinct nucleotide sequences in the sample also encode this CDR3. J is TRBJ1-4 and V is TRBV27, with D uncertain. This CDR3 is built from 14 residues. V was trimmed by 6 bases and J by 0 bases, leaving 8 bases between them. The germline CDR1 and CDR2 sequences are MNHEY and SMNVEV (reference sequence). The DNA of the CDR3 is TGTGCCAGCAGAGGCGCTGCAACTAATGAAAAACTGTTTTTT. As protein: CASRGAATNEKLFF.

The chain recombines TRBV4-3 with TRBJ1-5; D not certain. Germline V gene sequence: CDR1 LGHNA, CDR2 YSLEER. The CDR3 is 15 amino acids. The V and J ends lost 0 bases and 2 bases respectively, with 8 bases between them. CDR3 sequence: CASSQERTRNQPQHF. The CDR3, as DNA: TGCGCCAGCAGCCAAGAGAGGACCCGCAATCAGCCCCAGCATTTT.

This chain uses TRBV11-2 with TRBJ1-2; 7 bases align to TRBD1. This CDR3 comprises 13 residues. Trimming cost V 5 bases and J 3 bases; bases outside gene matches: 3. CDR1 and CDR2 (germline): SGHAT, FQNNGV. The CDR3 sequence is CASSPGTDYGYTF. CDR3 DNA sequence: TGTGCCAGCAGCCCCGGGACAGACTATGGCTACACCTTC. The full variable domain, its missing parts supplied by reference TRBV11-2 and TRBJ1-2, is EAGVAQSPRYKIIEKRQSVAFWCNPISGHATLYWYQQILGQGPKLLIQFQNNGVVDDSQLPKDRFSAERLKGVDSTLKIQPAKLEDSAVYLCASSPGTDYGYTFGSGTRLTVV.

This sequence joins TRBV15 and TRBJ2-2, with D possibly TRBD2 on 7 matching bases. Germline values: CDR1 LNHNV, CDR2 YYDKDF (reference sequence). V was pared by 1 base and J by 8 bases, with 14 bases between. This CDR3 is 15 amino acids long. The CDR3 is CATSRATGGPGELFF. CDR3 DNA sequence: TGTGCCACCAGCAGAGCCACGGGGGGCCCAGGGGAGCTGTTTTTT.

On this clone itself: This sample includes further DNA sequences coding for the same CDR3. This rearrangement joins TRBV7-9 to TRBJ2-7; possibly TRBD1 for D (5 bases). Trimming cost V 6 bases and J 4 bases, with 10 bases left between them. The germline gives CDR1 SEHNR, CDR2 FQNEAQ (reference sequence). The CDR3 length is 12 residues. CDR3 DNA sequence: TGTGCCAGCAGTTCAGGGATATACGAGCAGTACTTC. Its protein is CASSSGIYEQYF.

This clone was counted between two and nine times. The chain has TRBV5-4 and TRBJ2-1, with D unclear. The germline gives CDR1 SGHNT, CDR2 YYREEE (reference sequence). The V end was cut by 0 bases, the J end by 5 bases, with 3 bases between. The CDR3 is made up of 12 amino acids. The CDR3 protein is CASSLANNEQFF. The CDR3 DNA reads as TGTGCCAGCAGCTTGGCAAACAATGAGCAGTTCTTC.

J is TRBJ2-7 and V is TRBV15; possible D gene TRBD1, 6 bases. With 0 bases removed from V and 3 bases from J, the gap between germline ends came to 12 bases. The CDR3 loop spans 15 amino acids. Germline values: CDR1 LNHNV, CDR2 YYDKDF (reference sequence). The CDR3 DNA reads TGTGCCACCAGCAGAGATCCGACAGGTCTCTACGAGCAGTACTTC. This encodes CATSRDPTGLYEQYF.

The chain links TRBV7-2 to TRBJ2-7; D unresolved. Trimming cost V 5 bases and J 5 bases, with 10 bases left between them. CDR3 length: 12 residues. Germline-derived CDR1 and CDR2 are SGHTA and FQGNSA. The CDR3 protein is CASSRPGHEQYF. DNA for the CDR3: TGTGCCAGCAGCCGACCTGGACACGAGCAGTACTTC.

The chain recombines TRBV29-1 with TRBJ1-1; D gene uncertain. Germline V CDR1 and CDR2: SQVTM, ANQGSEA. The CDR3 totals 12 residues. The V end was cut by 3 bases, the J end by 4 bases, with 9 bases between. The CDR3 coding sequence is TGCAGCGTTGACAGCGGCAGCACTGAAGCTTTCTTT. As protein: CSVDSGSTEAFF.

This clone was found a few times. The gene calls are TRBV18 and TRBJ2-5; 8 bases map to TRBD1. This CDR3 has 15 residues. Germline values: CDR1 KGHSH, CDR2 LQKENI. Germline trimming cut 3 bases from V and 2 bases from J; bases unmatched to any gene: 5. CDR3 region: CASSPRTGRQETQYF. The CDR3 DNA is TGTGCCAGCTCACCCCGGACAGGGAGGCAAGAGACCCAGTACTTC.

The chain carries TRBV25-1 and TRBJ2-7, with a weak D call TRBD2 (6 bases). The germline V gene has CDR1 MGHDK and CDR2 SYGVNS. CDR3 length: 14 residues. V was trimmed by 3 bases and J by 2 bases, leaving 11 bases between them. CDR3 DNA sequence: TGTGCCAGCAGTGACTCGCGGGACCCCTACGAGCAGTACTTC. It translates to CASSDSRDPYEQYF.

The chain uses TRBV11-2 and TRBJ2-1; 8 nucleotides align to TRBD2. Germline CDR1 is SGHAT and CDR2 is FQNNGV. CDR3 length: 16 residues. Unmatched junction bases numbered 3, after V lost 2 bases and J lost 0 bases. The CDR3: CASSLTLAASYNEQFF. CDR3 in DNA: TGTGCCAGCAGCTTAACACTAGCGGCCTCCTACAATGAGCAGTTCTTC.

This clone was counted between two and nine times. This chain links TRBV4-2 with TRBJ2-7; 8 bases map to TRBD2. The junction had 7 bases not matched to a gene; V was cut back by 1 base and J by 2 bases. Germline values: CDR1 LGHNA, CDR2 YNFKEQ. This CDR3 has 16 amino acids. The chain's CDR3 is CASSQAEAGGPYEQYF. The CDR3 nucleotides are TGTGCCAGCAGCCAAGCCGAGGCGGGAGGACCCTACGAGCAGTACTTC.

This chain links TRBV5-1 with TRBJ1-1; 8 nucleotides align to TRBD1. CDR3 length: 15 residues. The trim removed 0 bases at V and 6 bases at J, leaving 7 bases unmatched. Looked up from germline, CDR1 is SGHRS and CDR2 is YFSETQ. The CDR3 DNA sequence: TGCGCCAGCAGCTTGGGTGAGACAGGGGACTCTGAAGCTTTCTTT. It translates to CASSLGETGDSEAFF.

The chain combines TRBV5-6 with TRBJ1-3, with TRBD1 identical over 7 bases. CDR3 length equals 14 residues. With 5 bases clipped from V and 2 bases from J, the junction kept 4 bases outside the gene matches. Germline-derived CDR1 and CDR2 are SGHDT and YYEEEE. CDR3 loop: CASRAGTAGNTIYF. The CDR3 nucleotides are TGTGCCAGCAGGGCCGGGACAGCTGGAAACACCATATATTTT. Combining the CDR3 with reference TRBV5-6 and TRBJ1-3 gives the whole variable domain DAGVTQSPTHLIKTRGQQVTLRCSPKSGHDTVSWYQQALGQGPQFIFQYYEEEERQRGNFPDRFSGHQFPNYSSELNVNALLLGDSALYLCASRAGTAGNTIYFGEGSWLTVV.

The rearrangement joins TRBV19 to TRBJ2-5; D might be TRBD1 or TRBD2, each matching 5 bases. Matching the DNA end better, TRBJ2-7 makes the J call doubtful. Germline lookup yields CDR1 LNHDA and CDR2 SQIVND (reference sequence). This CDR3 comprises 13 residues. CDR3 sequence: CAAARDLTYEQYF. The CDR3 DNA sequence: TGTGCCGCAGCCCGGGACCTTACCTACGAGCAGTACTTC.

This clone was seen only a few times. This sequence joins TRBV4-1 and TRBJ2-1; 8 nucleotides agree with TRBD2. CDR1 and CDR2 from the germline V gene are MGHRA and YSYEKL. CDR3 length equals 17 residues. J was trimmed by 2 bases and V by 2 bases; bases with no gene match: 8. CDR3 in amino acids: CASSQTLTSATYNEQFF. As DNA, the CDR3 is TGCGCCAGCAGCCAAACTTTGACTAGCGCGACCTACAATGAGCAGTTCTTC.

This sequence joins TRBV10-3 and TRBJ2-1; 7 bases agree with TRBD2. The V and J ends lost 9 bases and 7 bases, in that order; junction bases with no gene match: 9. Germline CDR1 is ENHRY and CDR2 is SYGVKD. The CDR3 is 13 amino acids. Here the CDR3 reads CAMSAAGANEQFF. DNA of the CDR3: TGTGCCATGAGCGCGGCGGGAGCGAATGAGCAGTTCTTC.

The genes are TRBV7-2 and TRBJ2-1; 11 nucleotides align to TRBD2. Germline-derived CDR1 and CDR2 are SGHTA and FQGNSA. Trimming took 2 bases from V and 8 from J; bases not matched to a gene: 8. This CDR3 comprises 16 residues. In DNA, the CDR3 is TGTGCCAGCAGCTTAACACTAGCGGGAGCTTTGGATGAGCAGTTCTTC. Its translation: CASSLTLAGALDEQFF.

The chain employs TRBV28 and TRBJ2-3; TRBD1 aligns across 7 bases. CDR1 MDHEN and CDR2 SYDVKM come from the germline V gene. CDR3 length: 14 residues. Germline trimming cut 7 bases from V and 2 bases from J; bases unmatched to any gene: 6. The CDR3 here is CASNPQGPTDTQYF. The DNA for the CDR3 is TGTGCCAGCAACCCACAGGGGCCCACAGATACGCAGTATTTT.

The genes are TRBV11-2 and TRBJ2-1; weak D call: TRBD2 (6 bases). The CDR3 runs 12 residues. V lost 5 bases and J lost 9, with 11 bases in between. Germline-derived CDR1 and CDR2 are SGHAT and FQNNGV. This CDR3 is CASSPEGLEQFF. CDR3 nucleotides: TGTGCCAGCAGCCCGGAGGGCCTTGAGCAGTTCTTC.